The 12 T cell receptor beta chains listed next were all sequenced from one sample in a study of regulatory T cells in long-lasting Graves disease. Specified time point: persistent/refractory GD, antithyroid drugs over 5 years with positive TRAb. Making the TCR library involved RNA that had been extracted from PBMCs. According to the study, TCR beta libraries were built with iRepertoire HTBI primers and CDR3-region Arm-PCR. From the multiplex PCR reads, TCRdb called clonotypes with MiXCR, one entry per CDR3 protein. The table includes around 460,000 distinct CDR3 sequences, 20% to 25% detected once. Specimen: peripheral blood mononuclear cells (PBMCs), collected when the disease was refractory, from a patient treated with antithyroid drugs. The receptor source for this set is a female donor with Graves disease.

CDR3 DNA: TGCGCCAGCAGCTCTGGTCCACAGGTTGAAGCTTTCTTT. The encoded protein is CASSSGPQVEAFF. The rearrangement uses TRBV5-1 and TRBJ1-1, with a tentative D call TRBD1 (5 bases). V lost 3 bases and J 7 bases, leaving 13 bases between the germline ends. The germline CDR1 and CDR2 sequences are SGHRS and YFSETQ. The CDR3 is made up of 13 amino acids.

This clonotype was detected only once. The chain uses TRBV6-1 and TRBJ2-3; 7 bases align to TRBD2. Germline lookup yields CDR1 MNHNS and CDR2 SASEGT. This CDR3 has 18 residues. The ends lost 5 bases at V and 0 bases at J; junction bases unmatched: 14. The CDR3 DNA reads TGTGCCAGCAGTAGCCGCGGCGGGGGTTTCCTTAGCACAGATACGCAGTATTTT. Amino acids: CASSSRGGGFLSTDTQYF.

There are a few counts of this clonotype. The CDR3 spells CASSLYGTEYSYEQYF. As DNA, the CDR3 is TGTGCCAGCAGTTTATACGGGACAGAATACTCCTACGAGCAGTACTTC. The chain has TRBV28 and TRBJ2-7; TRBD1 agrees at 7 bases. The V gene end was trimmed by 1 base and the J gene end by 0 bases; junction bases not matched to a gene: 6. Germline values: CDR1 MDHEN, CDR2 SYDVKM. The CDR3 length is 16 residues.

This clonotype was recorded at least ten times. The V call is TRBV7-2, the J call TRBJ1-1; tentative D call: TRBD1 (5 bases). The V gene lost 4 bases and the J gene lost 6 bases, with 12 bases spanning the gap. CDR1 is SGHTA and CDR2 is FQGNSA in the germline V gene. The CDR3 runs to 13 residues. The CDR3 region has the DNA TGTGCCAGCAGCTATGGGAGGGGTGCTGAAGCTTTCTTT. It specifies CASSYGRGAEAFF.

This chain joins TRBV7-9 and TRBJ2-7, with D unresolved. CDR3 length equals 14 residues. The V and J ends lost 3 bases and 3 bases respectively, with 12 bases between them. Per the germline V gene, CDR1 is SEHNR and CDR2 is FQNEAQ (reference sequence). CDR3 region: CASSLIRENYEQYF. The CDR3 nucleotides are TGTGCCAGCAGCTTGATAAGGGAAAACTACGAGCAGTACTTC.

This clonotype was recorded many times. This rearrangement joins TRBV2 to TRBJ1-1, with no clear D. The CDR3 consists of 12 residues. Trimming left V 4 bases short and J 6 bases short, with 9 bases between. Germline CDR1 and CDR2: SNHLY and FYNNEI. The CDR3 bases are TGTGCCAGCAGTGCAGGTGGACCTGAAGCTTTCTTT. Translation: CASSAGGPEAFF.

This clonotype was found a few times. CDR3 residues: CASRKGTGELFF. The CDR3 region has the DNA TGTGCCAGCAGGAAGGGTACCGGGGAGCTGTTTTTT. This chain connects TRBV7-9 to TRBJ2-2; D unresolved. The CDR3 length is 12 residues. Trimming removed 6 bases at V and 5 bases at J, with 7 bases between. Germline V lookup: CDR1 SEHNR, CDR2 FQNEAQ (reference sequence).

Only one count was recorded for this clonotype. A much larger clone is a single base away; this may be a read error. This chain connects TRBV20-1 to TRBJ1-5; the D gene is possibly TRBD1 (5 bases). Germline-derived CDR1 and CDR2 are DFQATT and SNEGSKA (reference sequence). V was cut by 4 bases and J by 5 bases, with 15 bases left in between. The CDR3 runs 14 residues. The CDR3 coding sequence is TGCAGTGCTATCCGGGACGAGATGTATCAGCCCCAGCATTTT. Amino acid sequence: CSAIRDEMYQPQHF.

This CDR3 reads CASRDRDYNSPLHF. The CDR3 nucleotides read TGTGCCAGCCGGGACAGGGACTATAATTCACCCCTCCACTTT. The chain is built from TRBV19 and TRBJ1-6; 9 nucleotides line up with TRBD1. The CDR3 sequence is 14 residues long. Trimming cost V 9 bases and J 3 bases; bases outside gene matches: 3. Germline V gene data show CDR1 as LNHDA and CDR2 as SQIVND (reference sequence).

As to this clonotype: At one end, the junction sequence differs from germline, possibly due to a read error. J is TRBJ1-2 and V is TRBV28, with a weak D call TRBD1 (6 bases). Germline lookup yields CDR1 MDHEN and CDR2 SYDVKM. The CDR3 is 14 amino acids. CDR3 protein: CANSGGQGSYGYTF. CDR3 DNA sequence: TGTGCCAACAGTGGGGGCCAGGGCTCCTATGGCTACACCTTC.

The chain has TRBV18 and TRBJ2-7; the match to TRBD1 covers 8 bases. V shed 1 base and J 2 bases; nucleotides not matched to a gene: 1. From germline, CDR1 is KGHSH and CDR2 LQKENI. The CDR3 runs 14 residues. Here the CDR3 reads CASSPQGQAYEQYF. As DNA, the CDR3 is TGTGCCAGCTCACCACAGGGACAGGCCTACGAGCAGTACTTC.

The count of this clonotype is one. V gene TRBV20-1 combines with J gene TRBJ2-3; D gene unclear. CDR3 length equals 14 residues. Germline CDR1 DFQATT, CDR2 SNEGSKA (reference sequence). The V gene lost 1 base and the J gene lost 2 bases, with 10 bases spanning the gap. The CDR3, as DNA: TGCAGTGCTAGAGCCGTGGTCAACACAGATACGCAGTATTTT. It codes for CSARAVVNTDTQYF.